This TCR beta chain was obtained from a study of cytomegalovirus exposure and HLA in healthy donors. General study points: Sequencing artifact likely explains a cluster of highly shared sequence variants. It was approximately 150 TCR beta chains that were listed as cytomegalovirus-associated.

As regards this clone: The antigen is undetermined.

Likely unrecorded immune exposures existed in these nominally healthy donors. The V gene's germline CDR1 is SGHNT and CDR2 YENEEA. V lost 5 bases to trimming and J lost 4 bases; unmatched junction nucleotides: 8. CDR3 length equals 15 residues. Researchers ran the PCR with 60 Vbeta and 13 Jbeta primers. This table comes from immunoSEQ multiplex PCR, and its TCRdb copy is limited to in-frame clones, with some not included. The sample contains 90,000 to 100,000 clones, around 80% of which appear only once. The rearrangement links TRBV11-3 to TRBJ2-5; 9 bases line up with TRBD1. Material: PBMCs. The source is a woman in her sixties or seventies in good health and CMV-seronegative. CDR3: CASSKGQGRGETQYF. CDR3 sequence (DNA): TGTGCCAGCAGCAAGGGACAGGGCAGGGGAGAGACCCAGTACTTC.